The 31 T cell receptor beta chains below all came from one sample that was sequenced in a study of OX40 agonist ivuxolimab in advanced cancers. Assay: immunoSEQ multiplex PCR; the TCRdb copy retains only in-frame clones and omits some. The sample yields 35,000 to 45,000 clones, about 70% seen once. Source: CD4+ or CD8+ T cells sorted from blood, taken in a trial of the OX40 agonist ivuxolimab. Every receptor here comes from an adult with an advanced solid tumor such as melanoma, head and neck, liver or kidney cancer.

This chain uses TRBV6-4 with TRBJ2-7; 9 positions match TRBD1. The germline CDR1 and CDR2 sequences are MRHNA and SNTAGT. The CDR3 contains 14 residues. The junction had 3 bases not matched to a gene; V was cut back by 6 bases and J by 0 bases. CDR3 nucleotides: TGTGCCAGCAGAGGGACAGGGAGCTCCTACGAGCAGTACGTC. This gives the protein CASRGTGSSYEQYV.

The chain is built from TRBV14 and TRBJ1-2; D is uncertain. The V end was cut by 3 bases, the J end by 1 base, with 3 bases between. Germline V gene data show CDR1 as SGHDN and CDR2 as FVKESK. The CDR3 contains 12 residues. The CDR3 spells CASSQSNYGYTF. The CDR3 DNA reads TGTGCCAGCAGCCAGAGTAACTATGGCTACACCTTC.

This clone was detected only a few times. The V call is TRBV2, the J call TRBJ1-6; 7 positions agree with TRBD1. Looked up from germline, CDR1 is SNHLY and CDR2 is FYNNEI. Trimming at V came to 4 bases and at J to 10 bases, leaving 10 bases not matched to a gene. The CDR3 sequence is 15 residues long. As DNA, the CDR3 is TGTGCCAGCAGTGGATCGACAGGGTTGGAATCACCCCTCCACTTT. Its translation is CASSGSTGLESPLHF.

The chain links TRBV20-1 to TRBJ2-7; D is ambiguous. The germline V gene encodes CDR1 DFQATT and CDR2 SNEGSKA (reference sequence). The CDR3 totals 11 residues. V lost 3 bases, J lost 4 bases, and 7 bases lay in between. CDR3 nucleotides: TGCAGTGCTAGCAATGAATACGAGCAGTACTTC. This encodes CSASNEYEQYF.

The sample holds a few counts of this clone. The chain joins TRBV9 to TRBJ1-6; D may be TRBD1 (6 bases). The germline V gene encodes CDR1 SGDLS and CDR2 YYNGEE. V dropped 0 bases and J dropped 10 bases, with 11 bases sitting between them. The CDR3 runs to 14 residues. The CDR3 sequence: CASSVEGGGSPLHF. The CDR3 nucleotides are TGTGCCAGCAGCGTAGAGGGGGGCGGGTCACCCCTCCACTTT.

This clone has only a few counts. One junction end does not reproduce the germline sequence, and a read error may be involved. This sequence joins TRBV10-3 and TRBJ2-3; TRBD1 matches 7 bases. The CDR3 totals 18 residues. CDR1 is ENHRY, CDR2 SYGVKD, per germline. The CDR3 here is CAISDVGQLPDYSDRQYF. CDR3 coding DNA: TGTGCCATCAGTGACGTGGGACAGCTACCCGATTATTCAGATAGGCAGTATTTT.

The chain uses TRBV9 and TRBJ2-7; weak D call: TRBD1 (5 bases). Germline lookup yields CDR1 SGDLS and CDR2 YYNGEE. V was clipped by 0 bases and J by 2 bases, with 12 bases between them. The length of the CDR3 is 15 residues. This chain's CDR3 is CASSVGPGLPYEQYF. The CDR3, as DNA: TGTGCCAGCAGCGTAGGGCCAGGGTTGCCCTACGAGCAGTACTTC.

Worth noting for this clone: A much larger clone is a single base away; this may be a read error. The rearrangement joins TRBV14 to TRBJ2-2; D is possibly TRBD2 (5 bases). The CDR3 is made up of 15 amino acids. Trimming pared 1 base from V and 6 bases from J, leaving 12 bases between. Germline assignment: CDR1 SGHDN and CDR2 FVKESK. The CDR3 loop is CASSQGVLGAGELFF. The CDR3 DNA reads as TGTGCCAGCAGCCAAGGGGTCCTCGGGGCCGGGGAGCTGTTTTTT.

The CDR3 nucleotides read TGTGCCATCGGTAGACAATCTAGCAATCAGCCCCAGCATTTT. Amino acids: CAIGRQSSNQPQHF. This chain links TRBV28 with TRBJ1-5; no clear D gene. The CDR3 is 14 residues long. Trimming took 10 bases from V and 0 from J, leaving 13 bases between them. Per the germline V gene, CDR1 is MDHEN and CDR2 is SYDVKM.

This rearrangement joins TRBV4-1 to TRBJ1-3, with D perhaps TRBD1 (6 bases). The CDR3 length is 15 residues. Trimming took 3 bases from V and 0 from J, leaving 9 bases between them. Germline CDR1 reads MGHRA; CDR2 reads YSYEKL. CDR3 bases: TGCGCCAGCAGCCATCCGGACAGCTCTGGAAACACCATATATTTT. Translation: CASSHPDSSGNTIYF.

DNA of the CDR3: TGTGCCTGGAGCCAGGACAGGGCTGGTGGCTACACCTTC. Translating it yields CAWSQDRAGGYTF. V and J are TRBV30 and TRBJ1-2, with TRBD1 matching 8 bases. V lost 3 bases and J lost 7; bases outside the gene matches: 7. Germline lookup yields CDR1 GTSNPN and CDR2 SVGIG (reference sequence). The CDR3 is made up of 13 amino acids.

The chain couples TRBV5-6 to TRBJ2-1; D remains unclear. The V gene's germline CDR1 is SGHDT and CDR2 YYEEEE. V gave up 2 bases and J gave up 0 bases, with 9 bases separating them. The CDR3 length is 15 residues. The CDR3 nucleotides read TGTGCCAGCAGCTTTGTTGAGAGCTCCTACAATGAGCAGTTCTTC. Translating gives CASSFVESSYNEQFF.

The chain is built from TRBV27 and TRBJ2-2, with D tentatively TRBD2 (5 bases). The germline V and J ends were trimmed by 3 bases and 3 bases, with 5 bases remaining between them. The germline V gene has CDR1 MNHEY and CDR2 SMNVEV (reference sequence). This CDR3 has 13 amino acids. In DNA form, the CDR3 reads TGTGCCAGCAGTTTTAGCGACACCGGGGAGCTGTTTTTT. It codes for CASSFSDTGELFF.

The chain carries TRBV2 and TRBJ1-5, with D hard to call. Trimming left V 3 bases short and J 4 bases short, with 16 bases between. CDR1 SNHLY and CDR2 FYNNEI come from the germline V gene. This CDR3 contains 16 residues. CDR3: CASSDLGGGGNQPQHF. CDR3 sequence (DNA): TGTGCCAGCAGTGATTTGGGCGGCGGAGGAAATCAGCCCCAGCATTTT.

In this sample, this clone turned up once. The chain links TRBV6-5 to TRBJ1-5; 8 bases match TRBD1. This CDR3 has 14 amino acids. After removal of 6 bases from V and 5 bases from J, the junction contained 6 bases not matched to a gene. Looked up from germline, CDR1 is MNHEY and CDR2 is SVGAGI. CDR3 DNA sequence: TGTGCCAGCAGGCAGGGGGCGGGTGATCAGCCCCAGCATTTT. It translates to CASRQGAGDQPQHF.

The CDR3 region is CASSFAGTGNQPQHF. CDR3 in DNA: TGTGCCAGCAGCTTTGCCGGGACAGGGAATCAGCCCCAGCATTTT. The chain couples TRBV7-8 to TRBJ1-5; TRBD1 agrees at 9 bases. The CDR3 contains 15 residues. V was clipped by 3 bases and J by 4 bases; unmatched bases: 4. Germline CDR1 is SGHVS and CDR2 is FQNEAQ.

The chain recombines TRBV5-1 with TRBJ2-1, with a possible D match to TRBD2 (6 bases). V was shortened by 0 bases and J by 10 bases, with 11 bases between the two germline ends. Germline V gives CDR1 SGHRS, CDR2 YFSETQ. This CDR3 has 13 amino acids. CDR3: CASSLELAGEQFF. Here the CDR3 DNA reads TGCGCCAGCAGCTTGGAACTAGCAGGGGAGCAGTTCTTC.

This rearrangement joins TRBV18 to TRBJ1-4; a weak D match, TRBD1 (5 bases). The germline V gene has CDR1 KGHSH and CDR2 LQKENI. CDR3 size: 13 residues. V lost 6 bases to trimming and J lost 8 bases, with 13 bases between them. Here the CDR3 reads CASSASRGEKLFF. CDR3 sequence (DNA): TGTGCCAGCTCGGCAAGCCGGGGGGAAAAACTGTTTTTT.

This clone was found once. Other nucleotide sequences in the sample specify the same CDR3. The rearrangement joins TRBV19 to TRBJ2-7; D gene unclear. CDR3 length: 11 residues. Germline V CDR1 and CDR2: LNHDA, SQIVND (reference sequence). The V end was cut by 4 bases, the J end by 4 bases, with 5 bases between. Written as DNA, the CDR3 is TGTGCCAGTAGTAACAGATACGAGCAGTACGTC. It is translated as CASSNRYEQYV.

The rearrangement uses TRBV6-5 and TRBJ2-3, with 10 bases lining up with TRBD2. CDR3 size: 15 residues. V lost 6 bases to trimming and J lost 3 bases; unmatched junction nucleotides: 6. Germline V CDR1 and CDR2: MNHEY, SVGAGI. CDR3: CASRLAGGWTDTQYF. CDR3 bases: TGTGCCAGCAGGTTAGCGGGGGGTTGGACAGATACGCAGTATTTT.

The chain links TRBV19 to TRBJ1-1, with no clear D. The CDR3 is made up of 14 amino acids. Trimming cost V 7 bases and J 5 bases, with 17 bases left between them. Per the germline V gene, CDR1 is LNHDA and CDR2 is SQIVND (reference sequence). This CDR3 is CASIHTALRTEAFF. The CDR3 bases are TGTGCCAGTATCCACACAGCGCTCAGGACTGAAGCTTTCTTT.

The chain employs TRBV7-2 and TRBJ2-3; 7 bases align to TRBD1. V shed 5 bases and J 2 bases; nucleotides not matched to a gene: 4. Germline V gene data show CDR1 as SGHTA and CDR2 as FQGNSA. The CDR3 totals 14 residues. The CDR3 is CASSRDSYTDTQYF. The CDR3 DNA is TGTGCCAGCAGCCGGGACAGCTACACAGATACGCAGTATTTT.

V gene TRBV28 combines with J gene TRBJ1-2, with D hard to call. V was cut by 5 bases and J by 2 bases, with 15 bases left in between. The CDR3 contains 15 residues. Germline V gene lookup returns CDR1 MDHEN and CDR2 SYDVKM. CDR3 residues: CASSRTATENYGYTF. The CDR3 nucleotides read TGTGCCAGCAGTCGTACGGCAACAGAGAACTATGGCTACACCTTC.

The J gene is TRBJ2-2, the V gene TRBV1. TRBV1 is deemed a pseudogene. The CDR3 consists of 16 residues. The CDR3 bases are TGCACCAGCAGCCAAGAAGGACGGAGCTCGGCCGGGGAGCTGTTTTTT. Its translation: CTSSQEGRSSAGELFF.

V and J are TRBV7-8 and TRBJ2-2, with D perhaps matching TRBD2 (6 bases). The CDR3 spans 17 residues. Germline CDR1 reads SGHVS; CDR2 reads FQNEAQ. Trimming took off 6 bases at V and 1 base at J, with 18 bases between the two ends. Written as DNA, the CDR3 is TGTGCCAGCAGAAGTACCCGGGACTTGAAGAACACCGGGGAGCTGTTTTTT. This encodes CASRSTRDLKNTGELFF.

This clone came up a few times. V is TRBV7-9 and J is TRBJ2-2, with 9 nucleotides matching TRBD1. The CDR3 covers 15 residues. Looked up from germline, CDR1 is SEHNR and CDR2 is FQNEAQ (reference sequence). The V and J ends lost 2 bases and 4 bases, in that order; junction bases with no gene match: 2. As DNA, the CDR3 is TGTGCCAGCAGCTTAACAGGGGGCAGCACCGGGGAGCTGTTTTTT. This codes for CASSLTGGSTGELFF.

In its sample, this clone was seen a few times. The chain employs TRBV13 and TRBJ2-1; 15 nucleotides align to TRBD2. There are 19 residues in the CDR3. Germline V gene lookup returns CDR1 PRHDT and CDR2 FYEKMQ (reference sequence). V shed 5 bases and J 3 bases; nucleotides not matched to a gene: 11. The CDR3: CASSPGLAGGPYIYNEQFF. The CDR3 DNA reads TGTGCCAGCAGCCCTGGACTAGCGGGGGGGCCATATATCTACAATGAGCAGTTCTTC.

This clone has a single count. The chain has TRBV28 and TRBJ1-1; perhaps TRBD1 as D (5 bases). The CDR3 covers 14 residues. CDR1 and CDR2 from the germline V gene are MDHEN and SYDVKM. V was clipped by 6 bases and J by 8 bases, with 19 bases between them. The DNA for the CDR3 is TGTGCCAGCAGCGACGGGACCCGTGGGTTGGAAGCTTTCTTT. Encoded protein: CASSDGTRGLEAFF.

This clone has a single count. V usage is TRBV5-8 and J usage is TRBJ2-7; the match to TRBD2 covers 8 bases. This CDR3 is built from 14 residues. The V gene's germline CDR1 is SGHTS and CDR2 YDEGEE. V gave up 6 bases and J gave up 3 bases; unmatched junction bases: 8. In nucleotides, the CDR3 is TGTGCCAGCACCACCGGGGGGGCTCTCTACGAGCAGTACTTC. This translates into CASTTGGALYEQYF.

The rearrangement links TRBV7-9 to TRBJ1-1; 8 bases align to TRBD1. The CDR3 spans 14 residues. V was clipped by 8 bases and J by 4 bases; unmatched bases: 9. The V gene's germline CDR1 is SEHNR and CDR2 FQNEAQ (reference sequence). The CDR3 reads CASGKQGGVTEAFF. Written as DNA, the CDR3 is TGTGCCAGCGGAAAACAGGGGGGGGTCACTGAAGCTTTCTTT.

V and J are TRBV7-8 and TRBJ1-1; D unresolved. V lost 4 bases and J 0 bases, leaving 15 bases between the germline ends. The CDR3 length is 16 residues. The V gene's germline CDR1 is SGHVS and CDR2 FQNEAQ. Here the CDR3 reads CASSSLTSSMNTEAFF. The DNA of the CDR3 is TGTGCCAGCAGCTCATTAACGAGTAGCATGAACACTGAAGCTTTCTTT.